The source of this T cell receptor beta chain is a study of cytomegalovirus exposure and HLA in healthy donors (dated by TCRdb to between 2016 and 2019). Study-wide context: In an earlier analysis of approximately 640 of the donors, 276 Gb of sequence data and roughly 100 million unique TCR beta sequences from 150 million to 200 million T cells were reported. An early release that covered 500 to 800 HLA-typed donors contained 300 to 350 gigabases of sequencing data and tens of millions of unique TCR sequences. The genetic ancestry cluster associated with self-reported Caucasian donors included around 76% of the roughly 400 genotyped donors. The study aimed to test whether cataloging public T cell receptors could reveal signatures of past pathogen exposure. The study used immunosequencing to profile the T cell repertoires of approximately 690 subjects and linked those repertoires to cytomegalovirus serostatus. Along with the roughly 670-subject first cohort, a separate validation cohort of about 110 different subjects was used. High-throughput TCR immunosequencing, statistical association of individual TCRs with disease status, and machine learning were combined to predict cytomegalovirus infection status. A later analysis re-examined previously published TCR beta repertoires from just over 650 donors and added high-resolution HLA genotyping to investigate patterns of TCR occurrence. In the later analysis, no new phenotypic data were used to find candidate immune exposures; instead, reliance was placed on TCR beta sequences and their occurrence across donors. In an earlier analysis of roughly 540 of the donors, high-throughput TCR beta sequencing was used to judge whether each TCR beta V gene segment behaved as functional or pseudogenic. Donor age, sex, ethnicity and CMV serostatus were compiled together with the repertoire data. A later genetic analysis used genome-wide SNP genotypes for about 60% of the roughly 700 donors, treating that subset as a discovery cohort. Every repertoire in the discovery cohort had been generated on one and the same sequencing platform. HLA typing included class I and class II loci at four-digit resolution. The number of donors typed differed by locus, with roughly 629-640 for A, B, C, DRB1 and DQB1, around 500 for DQA1, about 610 for DPA1, and around 450 for DPB1. Because of strong linkage in the cohort, four to six DR-DQ haplotypes were treated as single units for association and clustering. Among roughly 400 genotyped donors of the cohort, an average of around 220,000 unique TCR beta nucleotide sequences was sequenced per donor, of which approximately 18% were non-productive.

The table lists this clone with a few counts. What antigen it recognizes has not been identified. Nothing much larger sits one base from this clone, and base qualities are not available. Beyond this particular receptor, the publication reports: Because the 87-base-pair reads could not distinguish some IMGT-functional V segments, including TRBV6-2 and TRBV6-3, those segments were excluded. The presence/absence analyses assumed that sequencing depth was roughly uniform across donors, and that assumption may not be true. In a later analysis, HLA-associated TCR beta chains were found to be more clonally expanded and to have lower generation probabilities than equally common non-associated chains. In the study, some 180 TCR beta chains were listed as associated with cytomegalovirus. Over 15 rarely observed V segments, including chromosome 9 orphons, were excluded from the earlier analysis of just under 600 of the donors because counts were too low. In a later analysis, TCR association rates were found to vary across HLA loci, with the most associated TCRs seen for DRB1 alleles and the fewest for HLA-C alleles. While some public TCRs were present in many individuals, most TCR sequences turned up only very rarely across donors. A cluster of highly shared sequence variants was judged likely to represent a technical artifact of the sequencing pipeline. A later genetic analysis associated a missense DCLRE1C variant with V-gene and J-gene trimming of TCR beta chains, and an independent cohort replicated the association. In vitro tests confirmed that a few of the cytomegalovirus-associated TCR beta chains recognize cytomegalovirus antigens. In an earlier analysis of about 600 of the donors, most TCR beta V segments appeared in productive rearrangements about 87% or about 30% of the time, broadly matching IMGT annotations. CMV serostatus was the only immune exposure information available for the cohort. A later analysis found that most CMV-associated TCR beta chains appeared HLA-restricted, with HLA associations seemingly driven largely by CMV exposure. The authors suggested that the approach could potentially be generalized to other disease states and immunological phenotypes. Linkage disequilibrium might explain the correlated functional status among segregating V segments, but an unknown experimental factor could not be excluded. The classifier was reported to diagnose cytomegalovirus status with high specificity and sensitivity in both the original and validation cohorts. This cohort had only TCR beta chains sequenced, and the lack of alpha or paired-chain data limited which features could be detected. Because some donors lacked HLA typing at each locus, the association tests relied only on the typed subset. A further reported finding was that TCR beta sequences accurately predicted the HLA-A and HLA-B alleles for most subjects in the first cohort. Assigning TCR associations to individual alleles was difficult when HLA alleles, especially DR and DQ, strongly co-occurred. Several of the top co-occurrence clusters appeared to be linked to parvovirus B19, influenza, CMV and Epstein-Barr virus, according to a later analysis. A later analysis associated 17,000 or so TCR beta sequences with specific HLA alleles at a false discovery rate of 0.05. According to a later genetic analysis, donors in an Asian-associated ancestry cluster had fewer N-insertions in productive TCRs than the approximately 610-donor mean.

The cohort consisted of hundreds of healthy bone marrow donors. All cohort members were sampled while nominally healthy, although unrecorded immune exposures were likely present. The donor tested CMV seronegative and was one of the 352 seronegative cohort members. A peripheral blood sample was collected from each donor, and TCR beta sequencing was performed on peripheral blood mononuclear cells. The Qiagen DNeasy Blood Extraction Kit was used to extract genomic DNA from the blood cell samples. Libraries came from the immunoSEQ multiplex PCR assay. The multiplex PCR relied on a mix of 60 forward primers for TCR Vbeta segments and 13 reverse primers for TCR Jbeta segments. Amplification of the CDR3 region of rearranged TCR beta genes was performed with a multiplex PCR assay on genomic DNA. Amplified TCR beta libraries were sequenced as 87-base-pair reads on the Illumina HiSeq System. The published analysis was carried out like this. Across the 666 repertoires, a later analysis counted approximately 83 million unique TCR beta chains, approximately 10 million of which were shared by at least two donors. Raw reads were error-corrected and collapsed into unique sequences by a nearest-neighbor algorithm in which closely related sequences were merged to remove PCR and sequencing errors. To assign V, D and J gene segments, CDR3 sequences were aligned to IMGT reference sequences. For a sequence to be retained, at least a six-nucleotide match to both a V gene segment and a J gene segment was required. A rearrangement was called productive if the CDR3 had no stop codons and remained in frame with V and J, and every other rearrangement was called non-productive. CDR3 was defined by IMGT convention, running from the second conserved V-encoded cysteine to the conserved J-encoded phenylalanine. In an earlier analysis of around 640 of the donors, sequences lacking an unambiguous match to a single V gene segment were excluded. An earlier analysis of several hundred of the donors called V segments functional above 56.7% productive rearrangements and segregating when the between-donor standard deviation exceeded 5%. A statistical classification framework was built for diagnosing cytomegalovirus status from the catalog of TCR beta chain sequences. V and J gene assignment, in a later analysis, came from comparing TCR nucleotide sequences with IMGT/GENE-DB human TR gene sequences. In a later analysis, CDR3 sequences and most-parsimonious VDJ recombination scenarios were assigned using the TCRdist pipeline. In a later analysis, each TCR beta chain was defined by its CDR3 amino acid sequence together with its V-gene family, and reads lacking a unique V-gene family were excluded. A later analysis removed several hundred highly shared, low-generation-probability nucleotide sequences to deal with suspected cross-contamination and a sequencing artifact. In a later analysis, a clonal expansion index for each public chain was calculated from normalized within-repertoire ranks of inferred template counts. A later analysis computed generation probabilities with a VDJ recombination model fitted to out-of-frame rearrangements, and checked the results against IGoR. A later analysis scored TCR-TCR, TCR-HLA and TCR-CMV co-occurrence with hypergeometric tests, applying a repertoire-size bias correction to TCR pairs. A later analysis estimated false discovery rates by permuting HLA or CMV assignments 20 times. In a later analysis, co-occurring TCRs were grouped using DBSCAN, and TCRdist sequence similarity was added for clustering within HLA-allele-positive subsets. Co-occurrence clustering excluded repertoires with fewer than 30,000 or more than 120,000 public chains, plus five with anomalous nucleotide sharing. TCRdb carries this immuneACCESS record with in-frame sequences only. Its versions omit some clonotypes, under half of them owing to an unresolved V gene in the studies checked, with the rest unexplained. V and J calls plus clone size are reproduced from that table; the DNA served to infer D and trimming. For this sample there are roughly 190,000 clones; roughly 74% appear just once. The ten largest make up about 1.7% of the sample.

The germline V gene yields SQVTM for CDR1 and ANQGSEA for CDR2. The CDR3, from cysteine to phenylalanine, totals 20 residues. The kept DNA is CDR3 alone, 60 bases in frame from the first base. V lost 7 bases and J lost 2 bases, and the count of bases not matched to a germline gene is 26. Recombination connected TRBV29-1 to TRBJ2-7; 10 central nucleotides agree with TRBD2. This receptor was identified in a woman in her 30s in good health and CMV-seronegative. The sample taken for sequencing was PBMCs. In nucleotide form, the sequence is TGCAGCGCCCAAAGACCCGGGGGATTCACTAGCGGGGACCTTACCTACGAGCAGTACTTC. Translation gives CSAQRPGGFTSGDLTYEQYF.